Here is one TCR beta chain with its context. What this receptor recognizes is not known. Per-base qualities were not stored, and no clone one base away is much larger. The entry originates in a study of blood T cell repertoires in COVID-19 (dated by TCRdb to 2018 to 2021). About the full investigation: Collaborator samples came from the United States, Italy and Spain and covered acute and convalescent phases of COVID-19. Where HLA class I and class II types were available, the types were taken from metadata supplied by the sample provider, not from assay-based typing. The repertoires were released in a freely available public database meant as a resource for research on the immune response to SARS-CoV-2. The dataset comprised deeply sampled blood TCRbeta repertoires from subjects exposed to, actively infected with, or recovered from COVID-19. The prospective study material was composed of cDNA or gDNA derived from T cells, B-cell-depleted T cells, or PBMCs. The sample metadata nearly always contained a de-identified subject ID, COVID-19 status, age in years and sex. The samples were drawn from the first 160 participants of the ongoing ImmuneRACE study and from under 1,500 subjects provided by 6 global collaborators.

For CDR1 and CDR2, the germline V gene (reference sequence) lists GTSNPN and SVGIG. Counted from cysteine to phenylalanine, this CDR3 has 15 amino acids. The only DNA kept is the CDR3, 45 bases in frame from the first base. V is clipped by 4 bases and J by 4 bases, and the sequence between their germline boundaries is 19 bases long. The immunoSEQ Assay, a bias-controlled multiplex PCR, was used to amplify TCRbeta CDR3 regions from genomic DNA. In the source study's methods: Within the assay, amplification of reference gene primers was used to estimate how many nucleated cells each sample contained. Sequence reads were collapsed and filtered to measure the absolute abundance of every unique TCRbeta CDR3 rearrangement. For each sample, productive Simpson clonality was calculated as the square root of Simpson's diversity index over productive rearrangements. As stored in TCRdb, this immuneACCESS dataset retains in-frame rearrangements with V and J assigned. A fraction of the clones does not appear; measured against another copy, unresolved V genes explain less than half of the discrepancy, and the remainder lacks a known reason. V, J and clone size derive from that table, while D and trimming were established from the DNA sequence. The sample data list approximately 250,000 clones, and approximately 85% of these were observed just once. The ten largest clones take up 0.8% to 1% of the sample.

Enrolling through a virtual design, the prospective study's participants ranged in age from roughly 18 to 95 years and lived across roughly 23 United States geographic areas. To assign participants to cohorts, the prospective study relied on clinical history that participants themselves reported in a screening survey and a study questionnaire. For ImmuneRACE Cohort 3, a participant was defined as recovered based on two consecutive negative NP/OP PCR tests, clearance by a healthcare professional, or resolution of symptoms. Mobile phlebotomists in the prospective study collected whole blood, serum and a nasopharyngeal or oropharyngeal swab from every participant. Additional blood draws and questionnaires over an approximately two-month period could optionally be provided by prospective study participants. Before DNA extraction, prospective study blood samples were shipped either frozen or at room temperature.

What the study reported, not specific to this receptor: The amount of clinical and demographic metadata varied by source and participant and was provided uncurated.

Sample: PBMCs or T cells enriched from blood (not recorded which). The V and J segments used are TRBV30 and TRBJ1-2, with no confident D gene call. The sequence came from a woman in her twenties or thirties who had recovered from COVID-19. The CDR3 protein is CAWNRQSPEGYGYTF. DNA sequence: TGTGCCTGGAACCGGCAGTCCCCTGAGGGCTATGGCTACACCTTC.